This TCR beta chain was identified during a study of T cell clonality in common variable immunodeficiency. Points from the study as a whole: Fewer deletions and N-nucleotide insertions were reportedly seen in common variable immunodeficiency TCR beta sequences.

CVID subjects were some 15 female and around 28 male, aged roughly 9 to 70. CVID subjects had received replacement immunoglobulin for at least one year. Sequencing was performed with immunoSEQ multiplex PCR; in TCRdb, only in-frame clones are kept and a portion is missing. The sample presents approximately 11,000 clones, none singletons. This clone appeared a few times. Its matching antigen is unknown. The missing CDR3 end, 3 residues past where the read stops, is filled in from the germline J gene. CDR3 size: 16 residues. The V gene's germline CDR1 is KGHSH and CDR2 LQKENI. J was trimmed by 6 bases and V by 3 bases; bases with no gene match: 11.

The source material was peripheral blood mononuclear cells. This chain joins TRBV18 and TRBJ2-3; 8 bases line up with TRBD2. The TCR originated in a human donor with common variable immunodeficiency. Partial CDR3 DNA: TGTGCCAGCTCACCCATAACTAGCGGCTCCGCTGATACG. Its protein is CASSPITSGSADT. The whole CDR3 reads CASSPITSGSADTQYF.